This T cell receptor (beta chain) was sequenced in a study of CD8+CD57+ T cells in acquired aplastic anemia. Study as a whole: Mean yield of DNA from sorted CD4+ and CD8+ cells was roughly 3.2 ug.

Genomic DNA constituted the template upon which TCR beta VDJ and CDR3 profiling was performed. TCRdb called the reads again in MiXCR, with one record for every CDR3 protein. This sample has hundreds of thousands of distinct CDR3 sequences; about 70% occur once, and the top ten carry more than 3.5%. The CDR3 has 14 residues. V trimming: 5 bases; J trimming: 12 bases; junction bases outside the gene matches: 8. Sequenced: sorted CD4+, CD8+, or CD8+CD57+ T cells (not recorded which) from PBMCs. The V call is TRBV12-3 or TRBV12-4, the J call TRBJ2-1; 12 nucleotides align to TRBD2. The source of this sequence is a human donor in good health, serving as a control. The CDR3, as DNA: TGTGCCAGCAGTAACTGGACTAGCGGGGAAGGGCAGTTCTTC. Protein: CASSNWTSGEGQFF.